The 19 T cell receptor beta chains below were found in one sample sequenced in a study of shared clonotypes between healthy human individuals. Positive CCR7 selection of CD45RO-negative cells yielded the naive CD8 cells, and terminally differentiated effector memory CD45RA+ cells were excluded. Clones were read by immunoSEQ multiplex PCR, and TCRdb kept only the in-frame ones, dropping some. The sample shows around 2,000,000 clones, roughly 94% of them seen only once. Sequenced material: naive CD8+ T cells sorted from blood. The receptors here all came from a young man in good health.

This clone was seen only once. The chain carries TRBV6-1 and TRBJ1-1; 9 positions match TRBD1. J was trimmed by 2 bases and V by 6 bases; bases with no gene match: 4. Germline loops: CDR1 MNHNS, CDR2 SASEGT. The CDR3 consists of 14 residues. This CDR3 reads CASSWTGDNTEAFF. The CDR3 DNA reads as TGTGCCAGCAGCTGGACAGGGGACAACACTGAAGCTTTCTTT.

The rearrangement uses TRBV6-5 and TRBJ2-1, with 7 bases fitting TRBD2. The CDR3 spans 13 residues. Germline CDR1 and CDR2: MNHEY and SVGAGI. The junction had 4 bases not matched to a gene; V was cut back by 2 bases and J by 9 bases. CDR3 residues: CASSYTTSAEQFF. CDR3 sequence (DNA): TGTGCCAGCAGTTACACCACTAGCGCTGAGCAGTTCTTC.

This clone is a singleton in its sample. Other DNA sequences in the same sample also yield this CDR3. The rearrangement links TRBV9 to TRBJ2-1; tentatively, D is TRBD1 (5 bases). The germline V gene has CDR1 SGDLS and CDR2 YYNGEE. Trimming left V 0 bases short and J 10 bases short, with 8 bases between. The CDR3 is 12 amino acids. CDR3 amino acids: CASSVAPGEQFF. The CDR3, as DNA: TGTGCCAGCAGCGTAGCCCCAGGGGAGCAGTTCTTC.

The chain links TRBV10-3 to TRBJ2-7; a possible D gene is TRBD2 (6 bases). The CDR3 is 13 residues long. CDR1 and CDR2 (germline): ENHRY, SYGVKD. V gave up 0 bases and J gave up 6 bases, with 9 bases separating them. In DNA form, the CDR3 reads TGTGCCATCAGTGAGTCCGGGGGTACCGAGCAGTACTTC. This codes for CAISESGGTEQYF.

With regard to this clone: Different DNA sequences within this sample yield the same CDR3. J is TRBJ2-7 and V is TRBV9; D is unresolved. Trimming left V 0 bases short and J 2 bases short, with 9 bases between. This CDR3 contains 14 residues. Per germline, CDR1 SGDLS and CDR2 YYNGEE. CDR3 nucleotide sequence: TGTGCCAGCAGCGTAGGCCAGGCCCCCTACGAGCAGTACTTC. Translated, it gives CASSVGQAPYEQYF. The full variable domain, rest sourced from reference TRBV9 and TRBJ2-7, is DSGVTQTPKHLITATGQRVTLRCSPRSGDLSVYWYQQSLDQGLQFLIQYYNGEERAKGNILERFSAQQFPDLHSELNLSSLELGDSALYFCASSVGQAPYEQYFGPGTRLTVT.

The chain couples TRBV12-1 to TRBJ2-1; the table's D call, TRBD2, has no DNA check behind it. TRBV12-1 is a documented pseudogene. This CDR3 is 17 amino acids long. CDR3 DNA sequence: TGTGCCAGCAGCCCCTCCCCCCCTAGCGGGGTACCCAATGAGCAGTTCTTC. Encoded protein: CASSPSPPSGVPNEQFF.

This chain joins TRBV7-9 and TRBJ2-7; tentatively, D is TRBD1 or TRBD2 (6 bases each). The CDR3 is 16 amino acids. Germline lookup yields CDR1 SEHNR and CDR2 FQNEAQ (reference sequence). V was trimmed by 5 bases and J by 1 base, leaving 18 bases between them. In nucleotides, the CDR3 is TGTGCCAGCAGCCCCCGCCCGGGGGCCCAGTCCTACGAGCAGTACTTC. This translates into CASSPRPGAQSYEQYF.

This rearrangement joins TRBV4-1 to TRBJ2-3; possibly TRBD1 for D (6 bases). The CDR3 is made up of 14 amino acids. Trimming removed 0 bases at V and 6 bases at J, with 10 bases between. Germline V lookup: CDR1 MGHRA, CDR2 YSYEKL. The CDR3 nucleotides read TGCGCCAGCAGCCAAGAGTGGGGGCAGGATACGCAGTATTTT. This translates into CASSQEWGQDTQYF.

The genes are TRBV10-2 and TRBJ2-1; tentatively, D is TRBD1 (6 bases). Germline V gene lookup returns CDR1 WSHSY and CDR2 SAAADI. V lost 6 bases to trimming and J lost 6 bases, with 12 bases between them. The CDR3 runs 13 residues. CDR3 region: CASSLTGTNEQFF. As DNA, the CDR3 is TGCGCCAGCAGCCTTACAGGGACCAATGAGCAGTTCTTC.

The gene calls are TRBV5-4 and TRBJ2-7; D is ambiguous. Looked up from germline, CDR1 is SGHNT and CDR2 is YYREEE (reference sequence). V lost 4 bases and J lost 3, with 11 bases in between. The CDR3 contains 13 residues. CDR3 nucleotides: TGTGCCAGCAGCCGGAGCCTAAACTACGAGCAGTACTTC. Its protein is CASSRSLNYEQYF.

This chain links TRBV5-4 with TRBJ2-7; the D gene is possibly TRBD1 (6 bases). Deletions cut 4 bases from V and 2 bases from J, with 10 bases between. There are 13 residues in the CDR3. CDR1 is SGHNT and CDR2 is YYREEE in the germline V gene (reference sequence). The CDR3 protein is CASSTGTTYEQYF. As DNA, the CDR3 is TGTGCCAGCAGCACCGGGACAACCTACGAGCAGTACTTC.

The chain combines TRBV27 with TRBJ2-2; perhaps TRBD1 as D (6 bases). Trimming pared 8 bases from V and 3 bases from J, leaving 16 bases between. The CDR3 is 15 residues long. The germline V gene has CDR1 MNHEY and CDR2 SMNVEV (reference sequence). CDR3 sequence (DNA): TGTGCCAGCGGAGCGACAGGACCTTACACCGGGGAGCTGTTTTTT. The encoded protein is CASGATGPYTGELFF.

J is TRBJ2-4 and V is TRBV6-6; TRBD1 might be the D (6 bases). Trimming took 6 bases from V and 6 from J, leaving 12 bases between them. CDR1 MNHNY and CDR2 SVGAGI come from the germline V gene (reference sequence). CDR3 length equals 13 residues. The CDR3 sequence is CASRQDSVNIQYF. In DNA, the CDR3 is TGTGCCAGCAGACAGGACAGTGTAAACATTCAGTACTTC.

The chain has TRBV13 and TRBJ2-7; 7 positions match TRBD2. Germline values: CDR1 PRHDT, CDR2 FYEKMQ (reference sequence). Unmatched junction bases numbered 8, after V lost 1 base and J lost 5 bases. This CDR3 region has 15 residues. Here the CDR3 DNA reads TGTGCCAGCAGCTTAGCTGGGGGGGGTTTCGACGAGCAGTACTTC. It yields the protein CASSLAGGGFDEQYF.

The chain joins TRBV9 to TRBJ2-1; D remains unclear. Trimming removed 0 bases from V and 10 bases from J, with 11 bases in between. The length of the CDR3 is 13 residues. CDR1 and CDR2 from the germline V gene are SGDLS and YYNGEE. DNA for the CDR3: TGTGCCAGCAGCGTAGGCTGGTCTCAGGAGCAGTTCTTC. This gives the protein CASSVGWSQEQFF.

The chain has TRBV19 and TRBJ1-2, with a tentative D call TRBD1 (6 bases). The V and J ends lost 3 bases and 6 bases respectively, with 11 bases between them. Germline V CDR1 and CDR2: LNHDA, SQIVND (reference sequence). The CDR3 extends over 13 amino acids. As DNA, the CDR3 is TGTGCCAGTAGTATTGGGGGGCCGAATGGCTACACCTTC. Translating it yields CASSIGGPNGYTF.

The V gene is TRBV29-1, the J gene TRBJ2-7; D is perhaps TRBD2 (6 bases). With 6 bases removed from V and 5 bases from J, the gap between germline ends came to 8 bases. Germline-derived CDR1 and CDR2 are SQVTM and ANQGSEA. The CDR3 covers 10 residues. For the CDR3, the DNA is TGCAGCGTCTGGACTAACGAGCAGTACTTC. Translation gives CSVWTNEQYF.

Remarks on this clone: The sample holds other DNA sequences that translate to the same CDR3. This chain links TRBV7-6 with TRBJ2-3; no definite D call. The CDR3 runs 12 residues. The V and J ends lost 3 bases and 5 bases respectively, with 6 bases between them. The germline CDR1 and CDR2 sequences are SGHVS and FNYEAQ. The chain's CDR3 is CASSFGEDTQYF. In DNA, the CDR3 is TGTGCCAGCAGCTTCGGAGAAGATACGCAGTATTTT.

This chain joins TRBV4-1 and TRBJ2-7; 8 bases map to TRBD1. The CDR3 contains 14 residues. With 4 bases clipped from V and 2 bases from J, the junction kept 4 bases outside the gene matches. Germline values: CDR1 MGHRA, CDR2 YSYEKL. DNA of the CDR3: TGCGCCAGCAGCCGCTTGACAGGGGCCTACGAGCAGTACTTC. Amino acid sequence: CASSRLTGAYEQYF.